A selection of T cell receptor beta chains follows, all from one sample in a study of blood T cell repertoires in COVID-19. Clones were sequenced by immunoSEQ multiplex PCR, and TCRdb holds only the in-frame ones, with some missing. The sample consists of about 410,000 clones, 80% to 90% of them appearing once. Sequencing was performed on peripheral blood. Receptors were obtained from a woman between 25 and 40 years old with active or convalescent COVID-19. Each CDR3 is given with its conserved first and last residue. The D gene is left open where the match is weak. A row's size may be missing; if present it is once, few, many or a size class.

V	J	D	size	DNA	CDR3
TRBV6-5	TRBJ2-1	TRBD1	NA	TGTGCCAGCAGACGGGACAGCTACAATGAGCAGTTCTTC	CASRRDSYNEQFF
TRBV12-3/TRBV12-4	TRBJ1-1	NA	NA	TGTGCCAGCAGCTTTGGGCCCAGTACTGAAGCTTTCTTT	CASSFGPSTEAFF
TRBV29-1	TRBJ1-3	NA	NA	TGCAGCGTTCCGGCTGGAAACACCATATATTTT	CSVPAGNTIYF
TRBV6-5	TRBJ2-5	NA	NA	TGTGCCACCGTAGCGGTGGGGGTCCTAGAGACCCAGTACTTC	CATVAVGVLETQYF
TRBV9	TRBJ1-3	NA	few	TGTGCCAGCAGCGTAGGTTTTTCTGGTCGGAGGCTGGGTACTGGAAACACCATATATTTT	CASSVGFSGRRLGTGNTIYF
TRBV9	TRBJ1-2	NA	few	TGTGCCAGCAGCCTTAACGCTAGAGTCGGGTACTATGGCTACACCTTC	CASSLNARVGYYGYTF
TRBV30	TRBJ1-4	NA	NA	TGTGCCCTGGAAAAACAGTATGAAAAACTGTTTTTT	CALEKQYEKLFF
TRBV14	TRBJ1-4	TRBD1	NA	TGTGCCAGCAGCCAAAGACCGGGACAGGTTAATGAAAAACTGTTTTTT	CASSQRPGQVNEKLFF
TRBV7-9	TRBJ2-3	TRBD2	NA	TGTGCCAGCAGCTTAGGGACTAGCGGGAGTGATACGCAGTATTTT	CASSLGTSGSDTQYF
TRBV7-9	TRBJ1-1	NA	NA	TGTGCCAGCAGCCTCCTAGGCCTTGAAGCTTTCTTT	CASSLLGLEAFF
TRBV5-4	TRBJ2-3	TRBD2	NA	TGTGCCAGCAGCCCCGGACTAGCGGGGGGAAATACGCAGTATTTT	CASSPGLAGGNTQYF
TRBV2	TRBJ2-2	TRBD1	NA	TGTGCCAGCATTGAACAGGGGGACACCGGGGAGCTGTTTTTT	CASIEQGDTGELFF
TRBV3-1/TRBV3-2	TRBJ1-3	TRBD1	NA	TGTGCCAGCAGCCTAAGAATGCTACAGGGGATCTCTGGAAACACCATATATTTT	CASSLRMLQGISGNTIYF
TRBV27	TRBJ1-5	TRBD1	NA	TGTGCCAGCCGGACAGGGTATCAGCCCCAGCATTTT	CASRTGYQPQHF
TRBV18	TRBJ2-3	NA	NA	TGTGCCAGCTCACCACCGACAGTAACAGATACGCAGTATTTT	CASSPPTVTDTQYF
TRBV27	TRBJ2-1	NA	NA	TGTGCCAGCAGTATCCCTAGCAATGAGCAGTTCTTC	CASSIPSNEQFF
TRBV3-1/TRBV3-2	TRBJ2-7	TRBD1	NA	TGTGCCAGCAGCCTCGACAGGGGAAGGTACGAGCAGTACTTC	CASSLDRGRYEQYF
TRBV14	TRBJ1-4	NA	NA	TGTGCCAGCAGCCAAGCAGGACAGCCGAAAAATGAAAAACTGTTTTTT	CASSQAGQPKNEKLFF
TRBV7-9	TRBJ1-6	NA	NA	TGTGCCAGTGCCGGAGAGTCCTCCTATAATTCACCCCTCCACTTT	CASAGESSYNSPLHF
TRBV9	TRBJ1-1	NA	NA	TGTGCCAGCAGCGTACAGGGGCCGGACACTGAAGCTTTCTTT	CASSVQGPDTEAFF
TRBV11-2	TRBJ2-1	NA	once	TGTGCCAGCAGCTTAGATCGAAGGGGAGAGCAGTTCTTC	CASSLDRRGEQFF
TRBV10-2	TRBJ1-2	NA	NA	TGCGCCAGCAGTGAGACAGGGACCAACTATGGCTACACCTTC	CASSETGTNYGYTF
TRBV6-5	TRBJ2-2	NA	NA	TGTGCCAGCAGTCCATGGCAGGGGCCAGGGGAGCTGTTTTTT	CASSPWQGPGELFF
TRBV3-1/TRBV3-2	TRBJ1-2	TRBD1	NA	TGTGCCAGCAACCCCGGACAGGGAAACTATGGCTACACCTTC	CASNPGQGNYGYTF
TRBV10-2	TRBJ2-1	NA	NA	TGCGCCAGCAGAAGGGAGGTTGGAGTCAATGAGCAGTTCTTC	CASRREVGVNEQFF
TRBV11-2	TRBJ2-1	TRBD2	NA	TGTGCCAGCAGCTTATTGGATGAGCGGGACCTGAGCTCCTACAATGAGCAGTTCTTC	CASSLLDERDLSSYNEQFF
TRBV9	TRBJ1-2	TRBD1	NA	TGTGCCAGCAGCGTAACCACCGGGACAGGTTATGGCTACACCTTC	CASSVTTGTGYGYTF
TRBV29-1	TRBJ1-2	TRBD1	NA	TGCAGCGTGTATCGGACAGGGGGGTATGGCTACACCTTC	CSVYRTGGYGYTF
TRBV5-6	TRBJ1-5	NA	once	TGTGCCAGCAGCTTGGACGACAGGAGGAATCAGCCCCAGCATTTT	CASSLDDRRNQPQHF
TRBV4-2	TRBJ2-7	TRBD2	NA	TGTGCCAGCAGCCAAGTGGTTAGCGGGAGCTACGAGCAGTACTTC	CASSQVVSGSYEQYF
TRBV5-5	TRBJ1-1	NA	NA	TGTGCCAGCAGCCCACTGGACACGAACACTGAAGCTTTCTTT	CASSPLDTNTEAFF
TRBV29-1	TRBJ1-3	NA	NA	TGCAGCGTTGAAGATGCAGGTGACCTCTCTGGAAACACCATATATTTT	CSVEDAGDLSGNTIYF
TRBV13	TRBJ1-4	TRBD1	NA	TGTGCCAGCAGCCTGATGGTCAGGGGGGAAAAACTGTTTTTT	CASSLMVRGEKLFF
TRBV2	TRBJ2-1	TRBD2	NA	TGTGCCAGCAGAGACACTAGCGGGGGCCTCAATGAGCAGTTCTTC	CASRDTSGGLNEQFF
TRBV2	TRBJ2-6	NA	once	TGTGCCAGCAGTGAGGAGGGCTCTGGGGCCAACGTCCTGACTTTC	CASSEEGSGANVLTF
TRBV3-1/TRBV3-2	TRBJ1-2	TRBD1	NA	TGTGCCAGCAGCCAAGATGGGGACAGGGGGCTTTGGGGCTACACCTTC	CASSQDGDRGLWGYTF
TRBV19	TRBJ2-7	TRBD1	NA	TGTGCCAGTAGCGCTACAGGGGACCTCTCCTACGAGCAGTACTTC	CASSATGDLSYEQYF
TRBV2	TRBJ2-2	NA	NA	TGTGCCAGCAGACAGGTGAACACCGGGGAGCTGTTTTTT	CASRQVNTGELFF
TRBV28	TRBJ1-1	NA	NA	TGTGCCAGCAGTCAGGACAGGAACACTGAAGCTTTCTTT	CASSQDRNTEAFF
TRBV2	TRBJ1-5	TRBD1	NA	TGTGCCAGCAGCCGAACAGGGGGCAATCAGCCCCAGCATTTT	CASSRTGGNQPQHF
TRBV2	TRBJ1-1	TRBD1	once	TGTGCCAGCAGCGGGACAGGGGGCTACGTTGGCACTGAAGCTTTCTTT	CASSGTGGYVGTEAFF
TRBV19	TRBJ1-2	NA	few	TGTGCCAGTACCGGGGTGTTCAGGGGCAGAAACTATGGCTACACCTTC	CASTGVFRGRNYGYTF
TRBV7-9	TRBJ2-1	TRBD2	NA	TGTGCCAGCAGCTTAGCGAGAGCGGGGGGGCTGGATGAGCAGTTCTTC	CASSLARAGGLDEQFF
TRBV4-2	TRBJ1-2	NA	NA	TGTGCCAGCAGCCAAGAAGAGAGGAACTATGGCTACACCTTC	CASSQEERNYGYTF
TRBV7-6	TRBJ2-2	TRBD1	once	TGTGCCAGCAGCCCGGACAGGGGAGCCGGGGAGCTGTTTTTT	CASSPDRGAGELFF
TRBV7-6	TRBJ1-4	TRBD1	NA	TGTGCCAGCAGCATTTCCGCAGGGGGAACTAATGAAAAACTGTTTTTT	CASSISAGGTNEKLFF
TRBV7-8	TRBJ1-5	TRBD1	NA	TGTGCCAGCAGTTCCAGGGACAGGGGAAATCAGCCCCAGCATTTT	CASSSRDRGNQPQHF
TRBV4-1	TRBJ2-7	TRBD1	NA	TGCGCCAGCAGCCAAGAGGACAGGGTCTCGTACGAGCAGTACTTC	CASSQEDRVSYEQYF
TRBV5-1	TRBJ1-2	TRBD1	NA	TGCGCCAGCAGCGGCAGCAGACAGGGGGGCAACTATGGCTACACCTTC	CASSGSRQGGNYGYTF
TRBV6-5	TRBJ1-2	TRBD1	NA	TGTGCCAGCAGTTACTCGGGACAGGGAACCTATGGCTACACCTTC	CASSYSGQGTYGYTF